The following is a TCR beta chain sequence with its context. V dropped 2 bases and J dropped 4; count of bases not matched to a gene: 9. In germline, CDR1 is SQVTM, CDR2 ANQGSEA. The CDR3 length is 15 residues. Authors' processing steps: Reference gene primer amplification gave estimated nucleated cell counts. This table comes from immunoSEQ multiplex PCR, and its TCRdb copy is limited to in-frame clones, with some not included. The DNA was the basis for D and trimming; V, J and clone size are from that table. The data show around 130,000 clones, 75% to 90% seen once. The data derive from a study of blood T cell repertoires in COVID-19. Study information: COVID-19 samples collected from the United States, Italy and Spain covered acute and convalescent phases. T cells, B-cell-depleted T cells, or PBMCs supplied cDNA or gDNA.

The specimen was peripheral blood. This receptor was taken from an elderly woman with acute or convalescent COVID-19. The rearrangement links TRBV29-1 to TRBJ2-3, with 7 bases matching TRBD1. The CDR3 nucleotides read TGCAGCGTTGAAAAGGGGGCACCTGGGGCAGATACGCAGTATTTT. It is translated as CSVEKGAPGADTQYF.